The 26 T cell receptor beta chains below come from one sample, sequenced in a study of cytomegalovirus exposure and HLA in healthy donors. Produced via immunoSEQ multiplex PCR; TCRdb's table is partial and in-frame only. The sample shows 150,000 to 200,000 clones, approximately 80% of them seen only once. Sequenced: PBMCs. The receptors here all came from a man younger than 40 in good health and CMV-seropositive.

This clone showed up just a few times. V and J are TRBV11-2 and TRBJ1-2; 9 bases align to TRBD1. The trim removed 5 bases at V and 5 bases at J, leaving 9 bases unmatched. Germline values: CDR1 SGHAT, CDR2 FQNNGV. The CDR3 covers 15 residues. CDR3 in amino acids: CASSRTGGEWYGYTF. The CDR3 nucleotides read TGTGCCAGCAGCCGCACAGGGGGCGAGTGGTATGGCTACACCTTC.

The CDR3 here is CASSPFKGQGHSPLHF. CDR3 coding DNA: TGTGCCAGCAGCCCTTTTAAGGGGCAGGGGCATTCACCCCTCCACTTT. The chain links TRBV7-6 to TRBJ1-6; tentatively, D is TRBD1 (6 bases). Looked up from germline, CDR1 is SGHVS and CDR2 is FNYEAQ. This CDR3 contains 16 residues. Trimming shortened V by 5 bases and J by 8 bases, and 19 bases separated the two germline ends. The variable domain in full, completed from reference TRBV7-6 and TRBJ1-6, reads GAGVSQSPRYKVTKRGQDVALRCDPISGHVSLYWYRQALGQGPEFLTYFNYEAQQDKSGLPNDRFSAERPEGSISTLTIQRTEQRDSAMYRCASSPFKGQGHSPLHFGNGTRLTVT.

The genes are TRBV2 and TRBJ2-7; 7 bases map to TRBD1. The CDR3 runs 15 residues. The V gene's germline CDR1 is SNHLY and CDR2 FYNNEI. V shed 4 bases and J 2 bases; nucleotides not matched to a gene: 8. CDR3 residues: CASSGNRGDPYEQYF. CDR3 coding DNA: TGTGCCAGCAGTGGGAACAGGGGAGATCCCTACGAGCAGTACTTC.

This clone showed up just once. V gene TRBV29-1 combines with J gene TRBJ2-7, with D tentatively TRBD1 (6 bases). This CDR3 has 11 amino acids. Trimming shortened V by 7 bases and J by 6 bases, and 13 bases separated the two germline ends. The germline CDR1 and CDR2 sequences are SQVTM and ANQGSEA. The CDR3 region has the DNA TGCAGCGGATCACAGGGAGCCGAGCAGTACTTC. Its protein is CSGSQGAEQYF.

The chain has TRBV7-3 and TRBJ1-2; 8 nucleotides match TRBD1. The CDR3 has 14 residues. In germline, CDR1 is SGHTA, CDR2 FQGTGA. V shed 2 bases, J shed 4 bases, and the junction held 3 bases outside the gene matches. The CDR3 is CASSLGQGGYGYTF. The CDR3 DNA reads TGTGCCAGCAGCTTAGGACAGGGAGGCTATGGCTACACCTTC.

The J gene is TRBJ1-2, the V gene TRBV9; D possibly corresponds to TRBD1 (5 bases). Germline CDR1 reads SGDLS; CDR2 reads YYNGEE. The V end was cut by 7 bases, the J end by 8 bases, with 21 bases between. This CDR3 is 14 amino acids long. CDR3 nucleotide sequence: TGTGCCAGCGACGGCAGGGAGGGAATCATAGGCTACACCTTC. Its translation: CASDGREGIIGYTF.

The chain carries TRBV15 and TRBJ1-2, with 12 positions matching TRBD1. Unmatched junction bases numbered 7, after V lost 2 bases and J lost 0 bases. The CDR3 extends over 18 amino acids. The germline V gene encodes CDR1 LNHNV and CDR2 YYDKDF (reference sequence). The CDR3 nucleotides are TGTGCCACCAGCAGATCTCCGGGACAGGGGGCCGCTAACTATGGCTACACCTTC. The encoded protein is CATSRSPGQGAANYGYTF.

A single count supports this clone. This chain uses TRBV29-1 with TRBJ2-1, with D possibly TRBD1 on 5 matching bases. CDR1 SQVTM and CDR2 ANQGSEA come from the germline V gene. Deletions cut 0 bases from V and 7 bases from J, with 13 bases between. The CDR3 is made up of 14 amino acids. CDR3 sequence (DNA): TGCAGCGTTGAAGAATTCAGGGTTTATAATGAGCAGTTCTTC. It yields the protein CSVEEFRVYNEQFF.

The rearrangement links TRBV10-2 to TRBJ2-3; 8 nucleotides align to TRBD1. This CDR3 spans 14 amino acids. Germline CDR1 WSHSY, CDR2 SAAADI. V was pared by 8 bases and J by 3 bases, with 7 bases of the junction left unmatched. CDR3 sequence reads: CASRGRQGTDTQYF. DNA for the CDR3: TGCGCCAGCCGGGGGAGACAGGGGACAGATACGCAGTATTTT.

This rearrangement joins TRBV6-1 to TRBJ1-2, with TRBD1 matching over 8 bases. Germline V gene lookup returns CDR1 MNHNS and CDR2 SASEGT. V dropped 2 bases and J dropped 5; count of bases not matched to a gene: 10. This CDR3 spans 16 amino acids. CDR3 sequence reads: CASSEWQGAKQYGYTF. CDR3 nucleotides: TGTGCCAGCAGTGAATGGCAGGGGGCAAAGCAATATGGCTACACCTTC.

The chain uses TRBV6-5 and TRBJ2-7, with D possibly being TRBD2 (6 bases). The CDR3 loop spans 12 amino acids. Trimming took 6 bases from V and 6 from J, leaving 12 bases between them. Germline loops: CDR1 MNHEY, CDR2 SVGAGI. This chain's CDR3 is CASSPGVSEQYF. The CDR3 DNA reads as TGTGCCAGCAGCCCGGGGGTTTCCGAGCAGTACTTC.

The genes are TRBV7-9 and TRBJ1-6, with TRBD1 matching 9 bases. V gave up 5 bases and J gave up 8 bases; unmatched junction bases: 4. CDR1 is SEHNR and CDR2 is FQNEAQ in the germline V gene (reference sequence). The CDR3 length is 14 residues. CDR3 protein: CASSITGGDSPLHF. CDR3 in DNA: TGTGCCAGCAGCATCACAGGGGGCGATTCACCCCTCCACTTT.

A single count supports this clone. The chain links TRBV10-1 to TRBJ1-5; no clear D. From germline, CDR1 is WNHNN and CDR2 SYGVQD (reference sequence). The CDR3 is 16 residues long. V was pared by 0 bases and J by 4 bases, with 13 bases between. The CDR3 DNA reads TGCGCCAGCAGTGAGTCAGCGGGGATGGGTAATCAGCCCCAGCATTTT. The encoded protein is CASSESAGMGNQPQHF.

The chain couples TRBV7-2 to TRBJ2-7; D is possibly TRBD2 (6 bases). The CDR3 runs 15 residues. Between the trimmed V and J ends, which lost 4 bases and 2 bases, there was a span of 15 bases. Germline assignment: CDR1 SGHTA and CDR2 FQGNSA. CDR3 nucleotide sequence: TGTGCCAGCAGCTATACCACTAGCCTACCCTACGAGCAGTACTTC. Its translation is CASSYTTSLPYEQYF.

The chain employs TRBV28 and TRBJ1-1; tentatively, D is TRBD1 (6 bases). The length of the CDR3 is 13 residues. In germline, CDR1 is MDHEN, CDR2 SYDVKM. Trimming left V 2 bases short and J 6 bases short, with 10 bases between. For the CDR3, the DNA is TGTGCCAGCAGTTTAACAGGGTCGGCTGAAGCTTTCTTT. Its translation: CASSLTGSAEAFF. The entire variable domain, with the rest obtained from reference TRBV28 and TRBJ1-1, is as follows: DVKVTQSSRYLVKRTGEKVFLECVQDMDHENMFWYRQDPGLGLRLIYFSYDVKMKEKGDIPEGYSVSREKKERFSLILESASTNQTSMYLCASSLTGSAEAFFGQGTRLTVV.

V and J are TRBV7-3 and TRBJ2-1, with 11 bases aligning to TRBD2. CDR3 size: 15 residues. Germline lookup yields CDR1 SGHTA and CDR2 FQGTGA. J was trimmed by 5 bases and V by 5 bases; bases with no gene match: 5. The DNA for the CDR3 is TGTGCCAGCAGCATACTAGCGGGGGTCAACAATGAGCAGTTCTTC. It specifies CASSILAGVNNEQFF.

The gene calls are TRBV5-1 and TRBJ2-3, with D possibly TRBD2 on 5 matching bases. The CDR3 contains 16 residues. Germline V lookup: CDR1 SGHRS, CDR2 YFSETQ. The V end was cut by 0 bases, the J end by 5 bases, with 16 bases between. CDR3 protein: CASSLEDSWSGDTQYF. The CDR3 nucleotides are TGCGCCAGCAGCTTGGAGGACTCTTGGTCCGGAGATACGCAGTATTTT.

V gene TRBV4-1 combines with J gene TRBJ1-6; tentatively, D is TRBD1 (6 bases). The length of the CDR3 is 18 residues. Germline-derived CDR1 and CDR2 are MGHRA and YSYEKL. V lost 0 bases to trimming and J lost 0 bases, with 12 bases between them. Written as DNA, the CDR3 is TGCGCCAGCAGCCAAGATCAGGACAGATACTCCTATAATTCACCCCTCCACTTT. Amino acid sequence: CASSQDQDRYSYNSPLHF.

The genes are TRBV4-3 and TRBJ2-7; TRBD1 might be the D (6 bases). The V and J ends lost 4 bases and 3 bases respectively, with 13 bases between them. The CDR3 consists of 14 residues. Per the germline V gene, CDR1 is LGHNA and CDR2 is YSLEER. The CDR3 is CASSPGVGGYEQYF. The CDR3, as DNA: TGCGCCAGCAGCCCCGGCGTAGGGGGCTACGAGCAGTACTTC.

The gene calls are TRBV19 and TRBJ2-2; D perhaps matches TRBD1 (6 bases). V was cut by 5 bases and J by 5 bases, with 15 bases left in between. Germline V gene sequence: CDR1 LNHDA, CDR2 SQIVND (reference sequence). The CDR3 consists of 15 residues. As DNA, the CDR3 is TGTGCCAGTAGTGCAGTCCCAAGGGGGACCGGGGAGCTGTTTTTT. As protein: CASSAVPRGTGELFF.

This rearrangement joins TRBV28 to TRBJ2-3; 8 bases are shared with TRBD2. CDR3 length: 15 residues. With V trimmed by 6 bases and J by 3 bases, 8 bases remained unmatched. Germline-derived CDR1 and CDR2 are MDHEN and SYDVKM. This chain's CDR3 is CASSPGVAGTDTQYF. As DNA, the CDR3 is TGTGCCAGCAGCCCCGGGGTAGCGGGGACAGATACGCAGTATTTT.

The chain uses TRBV29-1 and TRBJ2-3; D uncertain. V lost 6 bases to trimming and J lost 4 bases, with 11 bases between them. There are 12 residues in the CDR3. The germline gives CDR1 SQVTM, CDR2 ANQGSEA. The CDR3 nucleotides are TGCAGCGTGATAGAGTCCGCAGATACGCAGTATTTT. It encodes CSVIESADTQYF.

This chain uses TRBV5-1 with TRBJ2-3, with 8 bases lining up with TRBD2. Germline V gives CDR1 SGHRS, CDR2 YFSETQ. This CDR3 contains 16 residues. Trimming at V came to 0 bases and at J to 6 bases, leaving 9 bases not matched to a gene. CDR3 residues: CASSLGVGLGSDTQYF. The CDR3 bases are TGCGCCAGCAGCTTGGGGGTGGGACTAGGGTCCGATACGCAGTATTTT.

This clone was seen a handful of times. The CDR3, as DNA: TGTGCCAGCAGTGCTGAGGGGGGGGCGGCCGAGCAGTACTTC. It is translated as CASSAEGGAAEQYF. The chain is built from TRBV2 and TRBJ2-7; the D gene is possibly TRBD2 (7 bases). The germline V gene encodes CDR1 SNHLY and CDR2 FYNNEI. CDR3 size: 14 residues. V was pared by 4 bases and J by 6 bases, with 16 bases between.

This clone was detected only once. The chain recombines TRBV10-3 with TRBJ2-7; a weak D match, TRBD1 (8 bases). CDR3 size: 14 residues. Germline loops: CDR1 ENHRY, CDR2 SYGVKD. Trimming stripped 6 bases from V and 4 bases from J, with 16 bases between. CDR3 nucleotides: TGTGCCATCAGCGCGACAGGGGAGGGGTACGAGCAGTACTTC. Amino acids: CAISATGEGYEQYF.

This rearrangement joins TRBV9 to TRBJ1-2; the D is unclear. The ends were cut back, 0 bases at V and 3 bases at J, with 15 bases in the middle. The CDR3 extends over 16 amino acids. CDR1 SGDLS and CDR2 YYNGEE come from the germline V gene. CDR3 sequence: CASSVESHPGDYGYTF. As DNA, the CDR3 is TGTGCCAGCAGCGTAGAATCCCACCCCGGGGACTATGGCTACACCTTC.